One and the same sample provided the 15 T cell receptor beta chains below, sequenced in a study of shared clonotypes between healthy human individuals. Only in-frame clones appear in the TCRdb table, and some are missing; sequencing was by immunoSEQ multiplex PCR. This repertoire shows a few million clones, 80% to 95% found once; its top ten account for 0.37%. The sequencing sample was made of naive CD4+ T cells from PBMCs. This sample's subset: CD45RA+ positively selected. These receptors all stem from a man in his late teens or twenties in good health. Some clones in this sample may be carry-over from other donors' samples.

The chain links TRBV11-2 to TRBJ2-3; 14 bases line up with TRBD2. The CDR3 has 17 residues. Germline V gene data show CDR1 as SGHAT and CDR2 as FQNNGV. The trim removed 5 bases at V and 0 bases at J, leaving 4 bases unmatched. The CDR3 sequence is CASSLRTSGGSTDTQYF. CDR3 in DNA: TGTGCCAGCAGCCTCAGGACTAGCGGGGGGAGCACAGATACGCAGTATTTT.

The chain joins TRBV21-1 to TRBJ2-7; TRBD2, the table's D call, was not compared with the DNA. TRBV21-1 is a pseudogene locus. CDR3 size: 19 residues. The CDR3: CASSKGLLGGLAWTYEQYF. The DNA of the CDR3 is TGTGCCAGCAGCAAAGGCCTATTGGGGGGACTAGCGTGGACCTACGAGCAGTACTTC.

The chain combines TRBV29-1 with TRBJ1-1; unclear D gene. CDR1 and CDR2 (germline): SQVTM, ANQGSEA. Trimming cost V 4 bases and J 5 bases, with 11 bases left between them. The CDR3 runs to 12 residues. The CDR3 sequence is CSVAGLGTEAFF. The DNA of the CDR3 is TGCAGCGTTGCCGGGCTGGGGACTGAAGCTTTCTTT.

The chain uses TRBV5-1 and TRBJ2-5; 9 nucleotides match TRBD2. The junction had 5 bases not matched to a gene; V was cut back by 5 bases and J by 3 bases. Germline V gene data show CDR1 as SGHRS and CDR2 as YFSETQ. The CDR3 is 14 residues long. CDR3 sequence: CASSYGGREETQYF. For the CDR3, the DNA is TGCGCCAGCAGTTATGGCGGGAGGGAAGAGACCCAGTACTTC. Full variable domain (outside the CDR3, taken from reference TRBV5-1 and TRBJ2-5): KAGVTQTPRYLIKTRGQQVTLSCSPISGHRSVSWYQQTPGQGLQFLFEYFSETQRNKGNFPGRFSGRQFSNSRSEMNVSTLELGDSALYLCASSYGGREETQYFGPGTRLLVL.

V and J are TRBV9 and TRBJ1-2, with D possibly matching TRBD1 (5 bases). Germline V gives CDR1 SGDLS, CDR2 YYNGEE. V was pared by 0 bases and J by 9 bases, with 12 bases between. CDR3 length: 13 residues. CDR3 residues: CASSVEGQARYTF. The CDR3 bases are TGTGCCAGCAGCGTAGAGGGGCAGGCCCGCTACACCTTC. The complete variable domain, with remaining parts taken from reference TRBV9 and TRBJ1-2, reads DSGVTQTPKHLITATGQRVTLRCSPRSGDLSVYWYQQSLDQGLQFLIQYYNGEERAKGNILERFSAQQFPDLHSELNLSSLELGDSALYFCASSVEGQARYTFGSGTRLTVV.

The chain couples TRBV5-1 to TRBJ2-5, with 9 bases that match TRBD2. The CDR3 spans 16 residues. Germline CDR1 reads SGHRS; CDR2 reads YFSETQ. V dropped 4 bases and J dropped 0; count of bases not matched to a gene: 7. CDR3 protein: CASSVSSGAYQETQYF. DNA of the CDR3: TGCGCCAGCAGCGTTTCTAGCGGGGCGTACCAAGAGACCCAGTACTTC.

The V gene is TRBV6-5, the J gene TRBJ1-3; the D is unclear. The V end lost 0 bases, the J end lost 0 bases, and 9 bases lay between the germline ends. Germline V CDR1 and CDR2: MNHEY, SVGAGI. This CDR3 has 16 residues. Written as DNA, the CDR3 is TGTGCCAGCAGTTACTCGTCCGTGGGCTCTGGAAACACCATATATTTT. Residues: CASSYSSVGSGNTIYF.

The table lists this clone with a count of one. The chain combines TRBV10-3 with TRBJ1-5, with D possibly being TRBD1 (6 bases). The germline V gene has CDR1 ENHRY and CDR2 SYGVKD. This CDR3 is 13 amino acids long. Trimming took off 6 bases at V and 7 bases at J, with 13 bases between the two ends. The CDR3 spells CAIRAGVGQPQHF. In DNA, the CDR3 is TGTGCCATCAGAGCAGGGGTCGGGCAGCCCCAGCATTTT.

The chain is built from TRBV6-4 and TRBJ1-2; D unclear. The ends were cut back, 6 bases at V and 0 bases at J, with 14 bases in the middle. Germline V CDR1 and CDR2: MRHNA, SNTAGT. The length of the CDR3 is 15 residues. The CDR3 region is CASRPMRSSNYGYTF. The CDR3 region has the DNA TGTGCCAGCAGGCCAATGCGGTCGTCTAACTATGGCTACACCTTC.

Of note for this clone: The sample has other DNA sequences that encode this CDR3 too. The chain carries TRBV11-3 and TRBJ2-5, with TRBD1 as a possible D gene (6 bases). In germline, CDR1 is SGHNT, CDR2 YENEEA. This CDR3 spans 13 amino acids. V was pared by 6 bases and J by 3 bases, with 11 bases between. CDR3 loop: CASSPGQKETQYF. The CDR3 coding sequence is TGTGCCAGCAGTCCGGGACAAAAAGAGACCCAGTACTTC. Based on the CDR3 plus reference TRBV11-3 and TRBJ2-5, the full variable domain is EAGVVQSPRYKIIEKKQPVAFWCNPISGHNTLYWYLQNLGQGPELLIRYENEEAVDDSQLPKDRFSAERLKGVDSTLKIQPAELGDSAVYLCASSPGQKETQYFGPGTRLLVL.

The CDR3 sequence: CASSLRLVDEQFF. CDR3 sequence (DNA): TGTGCCAGCTCACTCCGGTTGGTGGATGAGCAGTTCTTC. The chain is built from TRBV18 and TRBJ2-1; D unclear. V was shortened by 4 bases and J by 8 bases, with 12 bases between the two germline ends. CDR1 KGHSH and CDR2 LQKENI come from the germline V gene. This CDR3 comprises 13 residues.

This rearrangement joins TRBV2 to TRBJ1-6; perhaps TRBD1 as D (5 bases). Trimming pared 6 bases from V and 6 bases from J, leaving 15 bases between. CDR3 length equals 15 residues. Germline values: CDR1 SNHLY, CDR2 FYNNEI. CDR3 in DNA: TGTGCCAGCAGCCGTGAGGGGCAGGTTAATTCACCCCTCCACTTT. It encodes CASSREGQVNSPLHF.

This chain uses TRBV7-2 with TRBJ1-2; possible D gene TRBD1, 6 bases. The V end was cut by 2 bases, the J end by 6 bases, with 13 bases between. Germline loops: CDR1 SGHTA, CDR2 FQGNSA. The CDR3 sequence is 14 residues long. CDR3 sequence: CASSLQGLGNGYTF. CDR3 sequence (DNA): TGTGCCAGCAGCTTACAGGGGTTAGGGAATGGCTACACCTTC.

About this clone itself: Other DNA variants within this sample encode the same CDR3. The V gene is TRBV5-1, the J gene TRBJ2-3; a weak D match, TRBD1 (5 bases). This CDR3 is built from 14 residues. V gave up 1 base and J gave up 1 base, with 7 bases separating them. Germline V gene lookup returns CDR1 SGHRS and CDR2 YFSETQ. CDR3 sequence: CASSLQGGTDTQYF. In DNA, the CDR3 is TGCGCCAGCAGCTTGCAGGGCGGCACAGATACGCAGTATTTT.

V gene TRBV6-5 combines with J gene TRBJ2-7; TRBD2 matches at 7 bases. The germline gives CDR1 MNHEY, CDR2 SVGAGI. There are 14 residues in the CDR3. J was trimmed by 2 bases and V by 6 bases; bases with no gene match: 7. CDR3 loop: CASRPLAPTYEQYF. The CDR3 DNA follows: TGTGCCAGCAGGCCACTAGCGCCTACCTACGAGCAGTACTTC.